Described below is a single T cell receptor (beta chain) sequence and its context. V shed 0 bases and J shed 5 bases, with 8 bases lying between them. The CDR3 totals 14 residues. Per germline, CDR1 MNHNS and CDR2 SASEGT. The entry originates in a study of blood T cell repertoires in COVID-19. On the study more broadly: Acute and convalescent COVID-19 samples came from the United States, Italy and Spain. In each case, the material was cDNA or gDNA derived from T cells, B-cell-depleted T cells, or PBMCs.

In the original workflow: The assay estimated nucleated cells by amplifying reference gene primers. The data were produced by immunoSEQ multiplex PCR, yet TCRdb's version contains in-frame clones alone and is incomplete. V and J calls and clone size come straight from that table; D and trimming were deduced from the DNA. The sample contains roughly 220,000 clones, under 90% of which appear only once. V is TRBV6-1 and J is TRBJ1-5; D is uncertain. The receptor's source is a woman between 55 and 75 years old who had recovered from COVID-19. Specimen: peripheral blood. The CDR3 sequence is CASSEAWRDQPQHF. The CDR3 coding sequence is TGTGCCAGCAGTGAAGCTTGGCGGGATCAGCCCCAGCATTTT.